This TCR beta chain was obtained from a study of shared clonotypes between healthy human individuals. Overall study: Three plates were used per donor for CD4 naive, three for CD4 memory, two for CD8 naive and one for CD8 memory.

A note on this clone: What it binds is not known.

The data were produced by immunoSEQ multiplex PCR, yet TCRdb's version contains in-frame clones alone and is incomplete. This table has roughly 2.6 million clones, roughly nine tenths appearing once. V lost 3 bases and J lost 1; bases outside the gene matches: 4. There are 14 residues in the CDR3. Germline V CDR1 and CDR2: SGDLS, YYNGEE. Study conclusions and caveats: The study sampled only blood, and tissue repertoires likely differ.

Source material: naive CD4+ T cells sorted from blood. Regarding subset: CD45RA+ positively selected. The TCR sequence derives from a man aged 18-30 years in good health. The J gene is TRBJ2-7, the V gene TRBV9, with 7 positions matching TRBD1. CDR3 in amino acids: CASSALGQSYEQYF. CDR3 nucleotide sequence: TGTGCCAGCAGCGCGTTGGGACAGTCCTACGAGCAGTACTTC.